The rows below give T cell receptor beta chains drawn from one sample of a study of shared clonotypes between healthy human individuals. Using immunoSEQ multiplex PCR, the repertoire was profiled, and TCRdb retains in-frame clones only, with some absent. The sample yields roughly 1,100,000 clones, 65% to 75% seen once. Source material: memory CD4+ T cells sorted from blood. These receptors all come from a man younger than 35 in good health. CDR3s include the opening cysteine and the closing phenylalanine or tryptophan.

J gene	V gene	CDR3 protein
TRBJ1-6	TRBV28	CASSLGTGNRGSPLHF
TRBJ2-5	TRBV11-3	CASSSGQKETQYF
TRBJ1-1	TRBV11-2	CASSFRDSAEAFF
TRBJ2-1	TRBV18	CASSPPMGQGPYNEQFF
TRBJ1-1	TRBV5-4	CASSLTQITEAFF
TRBJ2-4	TRBV4-1	CASSQAGQANIQYF
TRBJ2-7	TRBV2	CASSGEGGSYEQYF
TRBJ2-5	TRBV5-1	CASSLNLVETQYF
TRBJ2-6	TRBV15	CATDHSSGANVLTF
TRBJ2-3	TRBV5-8	CASSLRSSSTDTQYF
TRBJ1-4	TRBV5-1	CASSPGGPAEKLFF
TRBJ1-2	TRBV2	CASTRQGPGDTF
TRBJ2-7	TRBV4-3	CASSQGGGSGGYEQYF